This T cell receptor (beta chain) was identified during a study of T and B cells in COVID-19 patients. Whole-study findings and limits: Exclusive to the recovered cohort were approximately 2,500 TCR clusters, 30 to 40 of them with low generation probability.

TRB was amplified from about 260-540 ng of blood genomic DNA. CDR3 length: 15 amino acids. The V end lost 5 bases, the J end lost 0 bases, and 13 bases lay between the germline ends. Germline-derived CDR1 and CDR2 are MNHEY and SVGAGI. TRB rearrangements were amplified by multiplex PCR with BIOMED2 TRB-A/B primers. TCRdb reprocessed the multiplex PCR reads with MiXCR, giving one entry per CDR3 protein. Counted here are 8,300 or so distinct CDR3 sequences, 26% occurring once; the ten biggest clones make up 15% to 20%. This clonotype came up a few times. Its target is unknown. The sequencing input was blood. The genes are TRBV6-5 and TRBJ1-1; D might be TRBD1 (6 bases). This receptor was identified in a human donor with active COVID-19. In nucleotides, the CDR3 is TGTGCCAGCAGTCCAGAGGGACACCTGAACACTGAAGCTTTCTTT. Translating gives CASSPEGHLNTEAFF.